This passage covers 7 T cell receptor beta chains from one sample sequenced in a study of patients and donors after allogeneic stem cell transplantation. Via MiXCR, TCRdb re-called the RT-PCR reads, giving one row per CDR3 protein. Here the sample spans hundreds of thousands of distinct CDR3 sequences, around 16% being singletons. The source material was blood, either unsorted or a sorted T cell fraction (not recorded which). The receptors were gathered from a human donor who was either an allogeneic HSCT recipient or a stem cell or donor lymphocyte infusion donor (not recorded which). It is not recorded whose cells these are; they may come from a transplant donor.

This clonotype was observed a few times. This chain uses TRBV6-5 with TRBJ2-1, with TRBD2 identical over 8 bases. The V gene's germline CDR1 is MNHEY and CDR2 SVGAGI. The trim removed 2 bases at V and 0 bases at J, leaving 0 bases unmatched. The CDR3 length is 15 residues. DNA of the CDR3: TGTGCCAGCAGTTACGCGGGAGGCTCCTACAATGAGCAGTTCTTC. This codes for CASSYAGGSYNEQFF.

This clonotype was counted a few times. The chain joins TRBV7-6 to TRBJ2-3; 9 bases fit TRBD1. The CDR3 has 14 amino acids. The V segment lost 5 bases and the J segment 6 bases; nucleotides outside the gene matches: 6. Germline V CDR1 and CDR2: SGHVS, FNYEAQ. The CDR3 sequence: CASSQQGAGDTQYF. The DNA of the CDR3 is TGTGCCAGCAGCCAACAGGGGGCAGGGGATACGCAGTATTTT.

The CDR3 sequence: CASSASGRRETQYF. The DNA of the CDR3 is TGTGCCAGCAGTGCCTCAGGGAGGCGAGAGACCCAGTACTTC. The gene calls are TRBV27 and TRBJ2-5; perhaps TRBD2 as D (6 bases). Germline CDR1 MNHEY, CDR2 SMNVEV (reference sequence). Between the trimmed V and J ends, which lost 5 bases and 4 bases, there was a span of 14 bases. CDR3 length: 14 amino acids.

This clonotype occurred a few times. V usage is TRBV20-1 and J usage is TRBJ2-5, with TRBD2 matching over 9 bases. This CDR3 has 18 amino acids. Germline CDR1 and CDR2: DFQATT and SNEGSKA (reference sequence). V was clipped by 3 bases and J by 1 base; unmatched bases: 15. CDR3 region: CSASHGQRGVRSQETQYF. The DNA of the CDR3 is TGCAGTGCTAGTCATGGCCAGCGGGGGGTACGAAGCCAAGAGACCCAGTACTTC.

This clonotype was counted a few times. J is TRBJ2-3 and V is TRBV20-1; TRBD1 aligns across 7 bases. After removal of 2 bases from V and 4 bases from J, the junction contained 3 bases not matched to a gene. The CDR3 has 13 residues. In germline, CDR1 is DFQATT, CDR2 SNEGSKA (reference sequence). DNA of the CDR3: TGCAGTGCTAGACACAGGGGACCAGATACGCAGTATTTT. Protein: CSARHRGPDTQYF.

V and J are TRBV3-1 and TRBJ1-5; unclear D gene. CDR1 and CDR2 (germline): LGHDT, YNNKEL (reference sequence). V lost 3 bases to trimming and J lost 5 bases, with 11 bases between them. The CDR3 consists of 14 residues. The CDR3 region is CASSQLLEDQPQHF. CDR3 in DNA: TGTGCCAGCAGCCAGTTACTGGAGGATCAGCCCCAGCATTTT.

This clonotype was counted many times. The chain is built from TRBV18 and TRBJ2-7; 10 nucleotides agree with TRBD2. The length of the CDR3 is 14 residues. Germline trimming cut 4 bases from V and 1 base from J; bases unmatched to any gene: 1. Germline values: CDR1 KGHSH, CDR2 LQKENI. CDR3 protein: CASSQREGSYEQYF. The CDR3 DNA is TGTGCCAGCTCACAGCGGGAGGGTTCCTACGAGCAGTACTTC.